This note documents a single T cell receptor beta chain sequence. Its specificity is unknown. Primers used in a second PCR of roughly 7 to 12 cycles were a sample-barcoded 5' primer and a J-beta primer mix. TCRdb called the 5' RACE reads again in MiXCR, with one record for every CDR3 protein. This table holds approximately 2,000,000 distinct CDR3 sequences, 30% to 40% found once. This record comes from a study of blood T cells in healthy people across ages. Findings and caveats of the study: The study found more naive CD4+ cells and higher diversity in long-lived than aged donors.

The CDR3 is 11 residues long. Germline-derived CDR1 and CDR2 are MNHNY and SVGAGI (reference sequence). The V segment lost 8 bases and the J segment 8 bases; nucleotides outside the gene matches: 4. Every donor provided approximately 10 milliliters of peripheral blood. Every sample gave at least 5.5 micrograms of total RNA when it was extracted. The sample consisted of blood. The V gene is TRBV6-6, the J gene TRBJ2-3; 7 bases fit TRBD2. The clonotype originates from a human donor in good health. The CDR3 here is CASSERGTQYF. In DNA form, the CDR3 reads TGTGCCAGCTCAGAGCGGGGTACGCAGTATTTT.